The rows below give T cell receptor beta chains drawn from one sample of a study of neurological immune-mediated disorders. A single record per CDR3 protein comes from TCRdb applying MiXCR to the 5' RACE reads. The sample includes some 66,000 distinct CDR3 sequences, roughly 4.5% of them seen just once. Material: PBMCs. The receptors were gathered from a man aged 30-40 years with multiple sclerosis. Each CDR3 is given with its conserved first and last residue. Each record gives: D gene, J gene, V gene, clone size, CDR3 DNA, CDR3 protein. A D gene is named only where the DNA matches it firmly. Not every row has a clone size; where given, it reads once, few, many or a size class.

. | TRBJ1-4 | TRBV18 | many | TGTGCCAGCTCATCACAGGGAGGAGGTGAAAAACTGTTTTTT | CASSSQGGGEKLFF
. | TRBJ2-3 | TRBV20-1 | many | TGCAGTGCTAGAAGGGGGGGCCCTAGCACAGATACGCAGTATTTT | CSARRGGPSTDTQYF
. | TRBJ1-5 | TRBV7-8 | many | TGTGCCAGCAGACCCACAGGAGGGCAAGGTCAGCCCCAGCATTTT | CASRPTGGQGQPQHF
. | TRBJ1-1 | TRBV5-1 | many | TGCGCCAGCAGCTCCTTAATGAACACTGAAGCTTTCTTT | CASSSLMNTEAFF
. | TRBJ1-5 | TRBV4-1 | many | TGCGCCAGCAGCCAAGATGGACAGTCGGGGCAGCCCCAGCATTTT | CASSQDGQSGQPQHF
. | TRBJ2-1 | TRBV6-5 | many | TGTGCCAGCAGTTACGCGATAGGTAATGAGCAGTTCTTC | CASSYAIGNEQFF
TRBD1 | TRBJ2-1 | TRBV5-1 | many | TGCGCCAGCAGGGGACAGGGGGCGAATGAGCAGTTCTTC | CASRGQGANEQFF
. | TRBJ1-1 | TRBV3-1 | many | TGTGCCAGCAGCCAAAACCGAGGAGGAGGTGAAGCTTTCTTT | CASSQNRGGGEAFF
. | TRBJ1-1 | TRBV27 | many | TGTGCCAGCAGTTCCCAGACCCCCTTGGGAGCTTTCTTT | CASSSQTPLGAFF
. | TRBJ2-3 | TRBV12-3/TRBV12-4 | many | TGTGCCAGCAGTCGGCGCACAGATACGCAGTATTTT | CASSRRTDTQYF
. | TRBJ2-2 | TRBV12-3/TRBV12-4 | . | TGTGCCAGCAGCCCGCTCCGGACCGGGGAGCTGTTTTTT | CASSPLRTGELFF
. | TRBJ1-4 | TRBV4-1 | many | TGCGCCAGCAGCCACCTGGGAGGATGGGAAGAAAAACTGTTTTTT | CASSHLGGWEEKLFF
. | TRBJ1-2 | TRBV5-1 | many | TGCGCCAGCAGCCCGACGGGCCTTAGAAATAGGAACTATGGCTACACCTTC | CASSPTGLRNRNYGYTF
. | TRBJ1-1 | TRBV28 | . | TGTGCCACCTCCTGGGCTGAAGCTTTCTTT | CATSWAEAFF
TRBD2 | TRBJ2-2 | TRBV14 | many | TGTGCCAGCAGCCCACTAGCGGGGGGCCTGAACACCGGGGAGCTGTTTTTT | CASSPLAGGLNTGELFF
TRBD1 | TRBJ2-5 | TRBV29-1 | many | TGCAGCGTTGCAACCCCGGGACAGCTCCAAGAGACCCAGTACTTC | CSVATPGQLQETQYF
TRBD2 | TRBJ2-5 | TRBV3-1 | many | TGTGCCAGCAGCTTTGGACTAGCGGGGGGAGAGACCCAGTACTTC | CASSFGLAGGETQYF
. | TRBJ2-1 | TRBV5-1 | many | TGCGCCAGCAGCTTGGAGGACAGATACAATGAGCAGTTCTTC | CASSLEDRYNEQFF
TRBD1 | TRBJ1-1 | TRBV5-1 | few | TGCGCCAGCGGACAGGGCACGAACACTGAAGCTTTCTTT | CASGQGTNTEAFF
. | TRBJ2-2 | TRBV5-1 | many | TGCGCCAGCAGCTTGGAGACTGCGAACACCGGGGAGCTGTTTTTT | CASSLETANTGELFF
TRBD2 | TRBJ2-1 | TRBV4-1 | many | TGCGCCAGCAGCCTGGGGGTCACTAGCGGGGGGATCTACTCCTACAATGAGCAGTTCTTC | CASSLGVTSGGIYSYNEQFF
. | TRBJ2-5 | TRBV7-2 | many | TGTGCCAGCAGCTTAGGGCTTCAAGAGACCCAGTACTTC | CASSLGLQETQYF
. | TRBJ1-4 | TRBV20-1 | many | TGCAGTGCTAGAGATATAAAAAATGGTGGCCAGAATGAAAAACTGTTTTTT | CSARDIKNGGQNEKLFF
. | TRBJ2-7 | TRBV5-5 | many | TGTGCCAGCAGCTTATACTTTAGGTACGAGCAGTACTTC | CASSLYFRYEQYF
TRBD1 | TRBJ2-2 | TRBV29-1 | many | TGCAGCGGTGGACAGGGCACCGGGGAGCTGTTTTTT | CSGGQGTGELFF
. | TRBJ2-3 | TRBV10-1 | many | TGCGCCAGCAGTGAGAGTTCTATCGTGGATACGCAGTATTTT | CASSESSIVDTQYF
TRBD1 | TRBJ1-1 | TRBV15 | many | TGTGCCACCAGCAGACAGGGGGCTGGCTCTGAAGCTTTCTTT | CATSRQGAGSEAFF
. | TRBJ1-5 | TRBV7-9 | many | TGTGCCAGCAGCGCCGCCGGGAGGGGAAGCAATCAGCCCCAGCATTTT | CASSAAGRGSNQPQHF
TRBD1 | TRBJ1-3 | TRBV2 | . | TGTGCCAGCAGCGGGGACAGGGGGCCTGGAAACACCATATATTTT | CASSGDRGPGNTIYF
. | TRBJ2-3 | TRBV29-1 | . | TGCAGCGTTGGAACAGGGAGGTCGGATACGCAGTATTTT | CSVGTGRSDTQYF
. | TRBJ1-4 | TRBV15 | few | TGTGCCACCAGCAGCGTCACGAGGGTAGATGAAAAACTGTTTTTT | CATSSVTRVDEKLFF
TRBD1 | TRBJ1-6 | TRBV5-1 | . | TGCGCCAGAGCCCCTCGGGACAGCCTTTGGGAGGCCCTCAACTTT | CARAPRDSLWEALNF